The clone carrying this T cell receptor beta chain was seen a handful of times. The target antigen is unknown. J gave up 0 bases and V 1 base, and 4 bases lay outside the gene matches. From germline, CDR1 is DFQATT and CDR2 SNEGSKA (reference sequence). This CDR3 is 17 amino acids long. The bulk TCR libraries were made with methods described before and with listed TCR primers. Using its own MiXCR run on the PCR reads, TCRdb lists one record per CDR3 protein. The sample lists under 650,000 distinct CDR3 sequences; just under 20% were seen once. The data derive from a study of molecular identifiers for immune sequencing clone quantification. Study summary: In replicates, RNA from around 20,000 or 100,000 naive CD8 cells was divided five ways and four parts were sequenced. Study conclusions and caveats: The study found clones above 20 RNA copies held over 98% of effector molecules and under 1% in naive cells.

This receptor was identified in a human donor in good health. Some libraries in this study had Jurkat cell RNA spiked in. The chain links TRBV20-1 to TRBJ1-5; TRBD1 matches at 12 bases. Sequenced: naive CD8+ T cells from blood, with Jurkat cell RNA spiked in. Sample subset: FACS-sorted CD8+CD4-CCR7+CD45RA+ naive T cells. The CDR3 sequence: CSARGDRGRDSNQPQHF. In DNA form, the CDR3 reads TGCAGTGCTAGAGGGGACAGGGGGCGTGATAGCAATCAGCCCCAGCATTTT.